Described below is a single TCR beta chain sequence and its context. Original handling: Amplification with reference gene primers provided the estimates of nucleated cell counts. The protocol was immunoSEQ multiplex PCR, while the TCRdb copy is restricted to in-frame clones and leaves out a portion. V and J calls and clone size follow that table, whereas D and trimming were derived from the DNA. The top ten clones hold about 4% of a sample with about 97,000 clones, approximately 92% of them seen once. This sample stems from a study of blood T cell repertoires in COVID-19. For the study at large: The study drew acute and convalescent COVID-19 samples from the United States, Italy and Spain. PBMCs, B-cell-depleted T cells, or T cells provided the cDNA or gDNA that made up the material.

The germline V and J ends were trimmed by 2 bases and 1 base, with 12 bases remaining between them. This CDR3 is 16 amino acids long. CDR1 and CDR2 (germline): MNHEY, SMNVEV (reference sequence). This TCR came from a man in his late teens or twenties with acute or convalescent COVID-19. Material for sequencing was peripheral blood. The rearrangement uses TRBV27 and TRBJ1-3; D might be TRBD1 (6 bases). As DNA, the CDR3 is TGTGCCAGCAGTTTAGCAGGGACACTATCTGGAAACACCATATATTTT. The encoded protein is CASSLAGTLSGNTIYF.